This T cell receptor (beta chain) emerged from a study of T cell responses to AZD1222 COVID-19 vaccine. The study's findings and limits: Nearly half of the spike-specific TCRs reportedly recognize variant regions that carry no mutations. Donor demographics were predominantly white British with a female majority; clonal diversity may be underestimated.

Profiled with immunoSEQ multiplex PCR; TCRdb holds only in-frame clones, not every one. The table includes approximately 200,000 clones, about 90% detected once. In regard to this clone: Its antigen is unknown.

The source material was peripheral blood, sampled on day 0 of AZD1222 vaccination. The TCR sequence derives from an adult in good health.

The CDR3 DNA sequence: TGTGCCAGCAGCGGGGGGACGGTCTCTGGAAACACCATATATTTT. Its protein product is CASSGGTVSGNTIYF. The chain combines TRBV7-2 with TRBJ1-3; a possible D gene is TRBD1 (5 bases). The CDR3 is 15 residues long. Germline V gene data show CDR1 as SGHTA and CDR2 as FQGNSA. With 5 bases removed from V and 0 bases from J, the gap between germline ends came to 11 bases.